One and the same sample provided the 17 T cell receptor beta chains below, sequenced in a study of blood T cell repertoires in COVID-19. Profiling relied on immunoSEQ multiplex PCR, and the TCRdb table lists in-frame clones only, not all of them. The repertoire holds around 41,000 clones, with 70% to 90% as singletons. Source material: peripheral blood. These receptors were taken from a human donor in a cohort sampled during active COVID-19.

The chain is built from TRBV19 and TRBJ2-2; a possible D gene is TRBD1 (5 bases). This CDR3 spans 14 amino acids. Germline loops: CDR1 LNHDA, CDR2 SQIVND (reference sequence). V was clipped by 9 bases and J by 3 bases, with 14 bases between them. CDR3 bases: TGTGCCAGCTCCCAGGGTATGGACACCGGGGAGCTGTTTTTT. This encodes CASSQGMDTGELFF.

The V call is TRBV5-1, the J call TRBJ2-2, with a weak D call TRBD1 (5 bases). Germline CDR1 SGHRS, CDR2 YFSETQ. V lost 0 bases to trimming and J lost 6 bases, with 12 bases between them. The CDR3 spans 15 residues. The CDR3 protein is CASSLAQGRAGELFF. The CDR3 DNA sequence: TGCGCCAGCAGCTTGGCCCAGGGAAGGGCCGGGGAGCTGTTTTTT.

This sequence joins TRBV5-8 and TRBJ1-5; maybe TRBD1 (5 bases). The CDR3 runs 17 residues. The V gene's germline CDR1 is SGHTS and CDR2 YDEGEE. V lost 0 bases and J 0 bases, leaving 13 bases between the germline ends. The CDR3 DNA reads TGTGCCAGCAGCTTGGCCTTAGGGGTCTATAGCAATCAGCCCCAGCATTTT. Residues: CASSLALGVYSNQPQHF.

The CDR3 region is CASSPPERSGNTIYF. CDR3 nucleotide sequence: TGTGCCAGCTCACCACCGGAGAGATCTGGAAACACCATATATTTT. J is TRBJ1-3 and V is TRBV18; the D is unclear. Trimming cost V 0 bases and J 1 base, with 7 bases left between them. In germline, CDR1 is KGHSH, CDR2 LQKENI. The CDR3 is 15 amino acids.

The V call is TRBV15, the J call TRBJ2-5; D possibly corresponds to TRBD2 (7 bases). The V end lost 0 bases, the J end lost 2 bases, and 10 bases lay between the germline ends. Germline CDR1 LNHNV, CDR2 YYDKDF (reference sequence). This CDR3 contains 15 residues. CDR3 amino acids: CATSRDRGAQETQYF. Written as DNA, the CDR3 is TGTGCCACCAGCAGAGATCGGGGGGCGCAAGAGACCCAGTACTTC.

The chain combines TRBV3-1 (or the pseudogene TRBV3-2) with TRBJ2-3, with a tentative D call TRBD1 (7 bases). With 1 base removed from V and 8 bases from J, the gap between germline ends came to 25 bases. The V gene's germline CDR1 is LGHDT and CDR2 YNNKEL (reference sequence). The CDR3 runs 18 residues. DNA for the CDR3: TGTGCCAGCAGCCAAGTGCGGGGCAGGGGGGACAACCGCGGTACGCAGTATTTT. Its translation is CASSQVRGRGDNRGTQYF.

This clone turned up a few times. At one boundary the junction diverges from the germline segment, which might be a read error. The chain couples TRBV2 to TRBJ2-2; D uncertain. CDR1 SNHLY and CDR2 FYNNEI come from the germline V gene. The CDR3 length is 15 residues. This chain's CDR3 is CASREGQTNTGELFF. Here the CDR3 DNA reads TGTGCCAGCAGGGAAGGTCAGACGAACACCGGGGAGCTGTTTTTT.

This clone came up once. The rearrangement uses TRBV18 and TRBJ1-2, with D possibly matching TRBD1 (5 bases). CDR3 size: 12 residues. Between the trimmed V and J ends, which lost 4 bases and 2 bases, there was a span of 5 bases. The V gene's germline CDR1 is KGHSH and CDR2 LQKENI. The CDR3 sequence: CASSQGNYGYTF. CDR3 nucleotides: TGTGCCAGCTCACAGGGGAACTATGGCTACACCTTC.

The J gene is TRBJ2-5, the V gene TRBV10-3, with 11 nucleotides matching TRBD1. This CDR3 comprises 17 residues. The V gene's germline CDR1 is ENHRY and CDR2 SYGVKD. The trim removed 0 bases at V and 3 bases at J, leaving 6 bases unmatched. CDR3 bases: TGTGCCATCAGTGAGTCGTGGGGGACAGGGGGTAAAGAGACCCAGTACTTC. This codes for CAISESWGTGGKETQYF.

This chain uses TRBV2 with TRBJ2-2; TRBD1 agrees at 9 bases. From germline, CDR1 is SNHLY and CDR2 FYNNEI. V shed 6 bases and J 5 bases; nucleotides not matched to a gene: 7. This CDR3 is 15 amino acids long. The CDR3 DNA reads TGTGCCAGCAGCCTACAGGGGGCAAGGACCGGGGAGCTGTTTTTT. Translation gives CASSLQGARTGELFF.

The rearrangement joins TRBV9 to TRBJ2-3; 7 nucleotides line up with TRBD2. V shed 4 bases, J shed 0 bases, and the junction held 2 bases outside the gene matches. This CDR3 has 14 amino acids. CDR1 is SGDLS, CDR2 YYNGEE, per germline. This chain's CDR3 is CASSFGGSTDTQYF. For the CDR3, the DNA is TGTGCCAGCAGCTTCGGGGGGAGCACAGATACGCAGTATTTT.

This chain uses TRBV7-6 with TRBJ2-5; 12 bases match TRBD2. After removal of 5 bases from V and 1 base from J, the junction contained 2 bases not matched to a gene. The CDR3 runs to 15 residues. Germline V gene lookup returns CDR1 SGHVS and CDR2 FNYEAQ. CDR3 in DNA: TGTGCCAGCAGCCGACTAGCGGGGGTCCAAGAGACCCAGTACTTC. This translates into CASSRLAGVQETQYF.

This clone was seen more than once but under ten times. Other DNA sequences in this specimen translate into the identical CDR3. The rearrangement joins TRBV5-1 to TRBJ2-5, with TRBD2 matching 8 bases. Looked up from germline, CDR1 is SGHRS and CDR2 is YFSETQ. V lost 4 bases to trimming and J lost 5 bases; unmatched junction nucleotides: 1. The CDR3 runs to 12 residues. CDR3 DNA sequence: TGCGCCAGCAGCCCGGGAGGGGAGACCCAGTACTTC. Translating it yields CASSPGGETQYF.

The chain employs TRBV5-1 and TRBJ2-1; TRBD1 might be the D (5 bases). V was cut by 0 bases and J by 2 bases, with 9 bases left in between. The germline V gene encodes CDR1 SGHRS and CDR2 YFSETQ. The CDR3 spans 15 residues. The CDR3 DNA is TGCGCCAGCAGCTTGGGTCAGGGCCCCTACAATGAGCAGTTCTTC. Its protein is CASSLGQGPYNEQFF.

V usage is TRBV9 and J usage is TRBJ2-1, with 8 nucleotides matching TRBD2. V was pared by 4 bases and J by 8 bases, with 14 bases of the junction left unmatched. CDR3 size: 16 residues. Germline V gives CDR1 SGDLS, CDR2 YYNGEE. CDR3 DNA: TGTGCCAGCAGCACGACAACGGGACTAGATCGCGATGAGCAGTTCTTC. Translated, it gives CASSTTTGLDRDEQFF.

The genes are TRBV19 and TRBJ2-5; maybe TRBD1 (5 bases). CDR3 length: 14 residues. V lost 5 bases and J 4 bases, leaving 14 bases between the germline ends. Germline assignment: CDR1 LNHDA and CDR2 SQIVND (reference sequence). Here the CDR3 DNA reads TGTGCCAGTAGTGGCGACAGAGCTCGAGAGACCCAGTACTTC. Encoded protein: CASSGDRARETQYF.

This clone was seen more than once but under ten times. The CDR3 DNA reads TGTGCCACCCGGCCAGGGGGCCGACACCAAGACTATGGCTACACCTTC. Translating gives CATRPGGRHQDYGYTF. The chain couples TRBV15 to TRBJ1-2; 8 nucleotides match TRBD1. CDR1 LNHNV and CDR2 YYDKDF come from the germline V gene (reference sequence). With V trimmed by 8 bases and J by 3 bases, 14 bases remained unmatched. The CDR3 runs to 16 residues.